The text below deals with one TCR beta chain. Its cognate antigen is unknown. The data originate from a study of shared clonotypes between healthy human individuals. The overall study: Participating donors consisted of two women and a few men aged 18 to 49. Used for every donor were three CD4 naive, three CD4 memory, two CD8 naive and one CD8 memory plate. Study-level findings and limits: Researchers sampled blood only, noting tissue repertoires likely differ.

The length of the CDR3 is 16 residues. The V segment lost 3 bases and the J segment 7 bases; nucleotides outside the gene matches: 8. From germline, CDR1 is KGHSH and CDR2 LQKENI. Profiling relied on immunoSEQ multiplex PCR, and the TCRdb table lists in-frame clones only, not all of them. Among some 2.1 million clones listed, around 93% were seen once. Naivety among CD8 cells was defined by CD45RO negativity and positive CCR7 selection, thereby excluding terminally differentiated effector memory CD45RA+ cells. The genes are TRBV18 and TRBJ2-1; TRBD2 agrees at 11 bases. This TCR was sampled from a man aged 18 to 30 in good health. Some clones in this sample may be carry-over from other donors' samples. The sample consisted of naive CD8+ T cells from PBMCs. The CDR3 here is CASSPELAGVGNEQFF. CDR3 in DNA: TGTGCCAGCTCACCTGAACTAGCGGGAGTAGGGAATGAGCAGTTCTTC.